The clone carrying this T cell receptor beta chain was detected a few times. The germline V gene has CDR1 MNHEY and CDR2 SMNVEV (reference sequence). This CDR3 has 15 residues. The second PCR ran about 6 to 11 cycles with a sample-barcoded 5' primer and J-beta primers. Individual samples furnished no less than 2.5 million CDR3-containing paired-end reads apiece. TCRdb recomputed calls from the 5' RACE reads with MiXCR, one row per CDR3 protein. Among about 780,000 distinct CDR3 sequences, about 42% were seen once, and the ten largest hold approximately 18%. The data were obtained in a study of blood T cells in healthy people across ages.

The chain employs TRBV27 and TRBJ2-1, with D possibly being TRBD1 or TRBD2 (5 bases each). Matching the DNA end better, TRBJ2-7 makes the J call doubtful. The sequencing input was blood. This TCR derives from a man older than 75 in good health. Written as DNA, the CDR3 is TGTGCCAGCAGTTTACGGGGACCCTCCTACAATGAGCAGTACTTC. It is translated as CASSLRGPSYNEQYF.